This T cell receptor beta chain was sequenced for a study of blood T cell repertoires in COVID-19. For the study at large: Acute-phase and convalescent COVID-19 samples originated in the United States, Italy and Spain. Sample material is recorded as cDNA or gDNA derived from T cells, B-cell-depleted T cells, or PBMCs.

Authors' analysis steps: How many nucleated cells were present was estimated from reference gene primer amplification. Only in-frame clones appear in the TCRdb table, and some are missing; sequencing was by immunoSEQ multiplex PCR. Clone size and the V and J calls come from that table; the DNA yielded D and trimming. The table lists hundreds of thousands of clones, 85% to 90% of them singletons. The CDR3 sequence is 15 residues long. Germline V gene sequence: CDR1 MGHRA, CDR2 YSYEKL. Trimming stripped 6 bases from V and 5 bases from J, with 17 bases between. This clonotype was obtained from a young woman with acute or convalescent COVID-19. The chain recombines TRBV4-1 with TRBJ1-5; D call uncertain. The source material was peripheral blood. In DNA, the CDR3 is TGCGCCAGCAGGCAGGTGGGAGGGTTAGATCAGCCCCAGCATTTT. Translated: CASRQVGGLDQPQHF.